The TCR beta chain described here comes from a study of PD-1 blockade in classical Hodgkin lymphoma. Overall study findings and caveats: When nivolumab was started under 1 year after ASCT, patients were excluded.

The length of the CDR3 is 17 residues. From germline, CDR1 is SGDLS and CDR2 YYNGEE. Trimming cost V 0 bases and J 1 base, with 13 bases left between them. About this clone itself: Its cognate antigen is unknown.

Patients all relapsed after autologous stem cell transplantation, and there was variation in brentuximab vedotin exposure. Repertoires were generated with immunoSEQ multiplex PCR, while TCRdb's copy carries only in-frame clones and drops some. Of tens of thousands of clones listed, roughly 89% are singletons. This rearrangement joins TRBV9 to TRBJ2-2; D possibly corresponds to TRBD2 (6 bases). The sequences come from peripheral blood mononuclear cells (PBMCs), collected before the second cycle of nivolumab. The sequence came from a human donor with classical Hodgkin lymphoma. The chain's CDR3 is CASSVAFSGENTGELFF. Here the CDR3 DNA reads TGTGCCAGCAGCGTAGCTTTTTCGGGAGAGAACACCGGGGAGCTGTTTTTT.